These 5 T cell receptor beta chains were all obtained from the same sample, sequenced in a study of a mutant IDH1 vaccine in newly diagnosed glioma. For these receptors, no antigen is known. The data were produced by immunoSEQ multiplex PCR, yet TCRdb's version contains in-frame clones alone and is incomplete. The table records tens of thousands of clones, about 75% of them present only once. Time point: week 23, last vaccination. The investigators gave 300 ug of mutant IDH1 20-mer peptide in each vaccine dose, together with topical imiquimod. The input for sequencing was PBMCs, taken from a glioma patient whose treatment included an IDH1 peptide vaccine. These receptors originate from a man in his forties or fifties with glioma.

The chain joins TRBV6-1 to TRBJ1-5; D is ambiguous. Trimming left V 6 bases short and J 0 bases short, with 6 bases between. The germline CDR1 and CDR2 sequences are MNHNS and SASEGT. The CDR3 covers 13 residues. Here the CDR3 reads CASSVNSNQPQHF. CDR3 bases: TGTGCCAGCAGCGTAAATAGCAATCAGCCCCAGCATTTT.

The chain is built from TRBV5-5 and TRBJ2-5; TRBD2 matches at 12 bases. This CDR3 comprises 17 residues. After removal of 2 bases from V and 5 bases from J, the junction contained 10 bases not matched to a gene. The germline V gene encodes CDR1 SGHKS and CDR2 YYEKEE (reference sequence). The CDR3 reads CASSLGSSGGAIETQYF. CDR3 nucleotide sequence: TGTGCCAGCAGCTTAGGGTCTAGCGGGGGGGCGATCGAGACCCAGTACTTC.

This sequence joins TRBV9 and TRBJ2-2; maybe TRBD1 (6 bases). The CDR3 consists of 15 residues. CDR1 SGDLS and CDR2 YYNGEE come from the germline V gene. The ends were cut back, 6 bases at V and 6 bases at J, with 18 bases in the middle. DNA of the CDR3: TGTGCCAGCACCCGACGGGACACCTTCGCCGGGGAGCTGTTTTTT. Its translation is CASTRRDTFAGELFF.

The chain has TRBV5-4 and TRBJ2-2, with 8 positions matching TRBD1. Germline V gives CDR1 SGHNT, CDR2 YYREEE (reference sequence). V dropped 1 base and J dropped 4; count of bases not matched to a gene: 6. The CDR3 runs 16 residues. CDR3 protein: CASSLQDRVGTGELFF. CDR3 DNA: TGTGCCAGCAGCTTGCAGGACAGGGTTGGCACCGGGGAGCTGTTTTTT.

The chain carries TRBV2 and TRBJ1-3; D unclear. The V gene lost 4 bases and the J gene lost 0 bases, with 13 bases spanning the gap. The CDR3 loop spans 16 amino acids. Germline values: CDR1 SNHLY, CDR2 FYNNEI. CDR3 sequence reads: CASSVGLRSSGNTIYF. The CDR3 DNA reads TGTGCCAGCAGTGTCGGACTCCGAAGCTCTGGAAACACCATATATTTT.